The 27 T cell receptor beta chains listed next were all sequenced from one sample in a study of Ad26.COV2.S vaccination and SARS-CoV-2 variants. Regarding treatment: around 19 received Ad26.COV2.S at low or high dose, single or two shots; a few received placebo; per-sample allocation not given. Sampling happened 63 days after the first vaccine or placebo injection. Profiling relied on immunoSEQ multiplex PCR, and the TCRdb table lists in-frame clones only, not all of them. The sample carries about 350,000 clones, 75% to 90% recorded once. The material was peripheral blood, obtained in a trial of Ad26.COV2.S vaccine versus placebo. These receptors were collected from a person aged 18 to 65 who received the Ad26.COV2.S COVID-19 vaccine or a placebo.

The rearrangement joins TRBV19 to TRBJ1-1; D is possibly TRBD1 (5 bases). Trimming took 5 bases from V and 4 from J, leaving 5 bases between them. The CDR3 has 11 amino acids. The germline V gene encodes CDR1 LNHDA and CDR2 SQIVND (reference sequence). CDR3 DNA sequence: TGTGCCAGTAGTGGGGGCACTGAAGCTTTCTTT. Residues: CASSGGTEAFF.

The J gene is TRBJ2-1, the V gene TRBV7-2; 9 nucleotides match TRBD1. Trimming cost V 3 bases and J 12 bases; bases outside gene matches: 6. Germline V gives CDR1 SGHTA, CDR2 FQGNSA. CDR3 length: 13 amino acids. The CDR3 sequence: CASSFGQGNRQFF. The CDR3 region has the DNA TGTGCCAGCAGCTTCGGACAGGGGAATCGGCAGTTCTTC.

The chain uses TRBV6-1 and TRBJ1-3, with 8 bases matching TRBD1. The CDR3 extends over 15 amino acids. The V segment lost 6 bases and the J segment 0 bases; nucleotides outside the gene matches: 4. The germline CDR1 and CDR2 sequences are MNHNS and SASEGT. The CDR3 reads CASSEDRDSGNTIYF. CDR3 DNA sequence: TGTGCCAGCAGCGAGGACAGGGACTCTGGAAACACCATATATTTT.

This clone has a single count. The CDR3 DNA reads as TGTGCCAGCAGTTTACCGGGAGCCATGAACAATGAGCAGTTCTTC. Residues: CASSLPGAMNNEQFF. V gene TRBV27 combines with J gene TRBJ2-1, with a weak D call TRBD2 (6 bases). CDR1 MNHEY and CDR2 SMNVEV come from the germline V gene (reference sequence). The V end lost 2 bases, the J end lost 5 bases, and 13 bases lay between the germline ends. There are 15 residues in the CDR3.

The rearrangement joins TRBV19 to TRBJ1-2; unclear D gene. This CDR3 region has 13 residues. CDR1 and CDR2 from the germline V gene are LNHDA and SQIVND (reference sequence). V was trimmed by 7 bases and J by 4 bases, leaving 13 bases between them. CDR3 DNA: TGTGCCAGTACCCTTTTTGGAAGCTATGGCTACACCTTC. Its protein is CASTLFGSYGYTF.

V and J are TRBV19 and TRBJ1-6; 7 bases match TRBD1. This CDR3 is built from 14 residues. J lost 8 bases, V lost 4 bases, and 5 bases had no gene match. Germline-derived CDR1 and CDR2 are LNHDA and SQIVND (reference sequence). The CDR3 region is CASSNRGWDSPLHF. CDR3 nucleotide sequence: TGTGCCAGTAGTAACAGGGGTTGGGATTCACCCCTCCACTTT.

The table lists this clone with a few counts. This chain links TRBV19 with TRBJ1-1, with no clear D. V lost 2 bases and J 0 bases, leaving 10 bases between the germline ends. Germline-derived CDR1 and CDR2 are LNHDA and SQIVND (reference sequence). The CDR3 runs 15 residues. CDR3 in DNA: TGTGCCAGTAGTATAACCCCATTAATGAACACTGAAGCTTTCTTT. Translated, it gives CASSITPLMNTEAFF.

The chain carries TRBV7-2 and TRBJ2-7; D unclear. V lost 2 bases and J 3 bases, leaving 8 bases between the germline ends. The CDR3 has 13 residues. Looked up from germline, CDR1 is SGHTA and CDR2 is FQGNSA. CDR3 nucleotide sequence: TGTGCCAGCAGCTTATCTCGGGTCTACGAGCAGTACTTC. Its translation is CASSLSRVYEQYF.

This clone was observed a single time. The CDR3 sequence is CASSFTGASTEAFF. CDR3 in DNA: TGCGCCAGCAGCTTTACAGGGGCGTCTACTGAAGCTTTCTTT. The V call is TRBV5-1, the J call TRBJ1-1; 7 bases agree with TRBD1. Trimming removed 2 bases from V and 5 bases from J; junction bases left unmatched: 6. Germline CDR1 is SGHRS and CDR2 is YFSETQ. This CDR3 region has 14 residues.

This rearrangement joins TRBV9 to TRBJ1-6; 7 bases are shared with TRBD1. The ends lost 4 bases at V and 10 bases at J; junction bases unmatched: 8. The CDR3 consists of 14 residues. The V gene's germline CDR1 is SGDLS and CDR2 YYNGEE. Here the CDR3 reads CASSPRQGGSPLHF. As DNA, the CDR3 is TGTGCCAGCAGCCCACGACAGGGTGGGTCACCCCTCCACTTT.

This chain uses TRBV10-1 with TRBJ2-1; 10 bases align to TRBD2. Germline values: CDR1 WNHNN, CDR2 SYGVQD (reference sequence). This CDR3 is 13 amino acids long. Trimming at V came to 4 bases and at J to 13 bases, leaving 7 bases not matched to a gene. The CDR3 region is CASSGTSGGVQFF. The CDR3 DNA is TGCGCCAGCAGTGGGACTAGCGGAGGAGTACAGTTCTTC.

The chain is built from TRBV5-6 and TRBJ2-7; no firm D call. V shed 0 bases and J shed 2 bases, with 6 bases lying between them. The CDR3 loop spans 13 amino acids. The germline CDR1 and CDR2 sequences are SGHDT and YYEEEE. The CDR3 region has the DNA TGTGCCAGCAGCTTGGTGTCTACCTACGAGCAGTACTTC. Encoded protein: CASSLVSTYEQYF.

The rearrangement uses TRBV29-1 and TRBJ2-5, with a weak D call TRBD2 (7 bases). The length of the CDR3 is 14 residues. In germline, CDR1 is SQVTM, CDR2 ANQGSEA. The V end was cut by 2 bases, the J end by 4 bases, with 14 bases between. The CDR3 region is CSVEPTGRAETQYF. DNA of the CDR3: TGCAGCGTTGAACCAACAGGGAGGGCAGAGACCCAGTACTTC.

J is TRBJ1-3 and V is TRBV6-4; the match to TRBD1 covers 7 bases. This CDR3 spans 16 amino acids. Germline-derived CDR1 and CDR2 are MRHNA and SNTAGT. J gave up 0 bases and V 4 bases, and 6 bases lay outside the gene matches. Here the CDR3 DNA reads TGTGCCAGCAGTGCCATCACAGGGGCCTCTGGAAACACCATATATTTT. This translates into CASSAITGASGNTIYF.

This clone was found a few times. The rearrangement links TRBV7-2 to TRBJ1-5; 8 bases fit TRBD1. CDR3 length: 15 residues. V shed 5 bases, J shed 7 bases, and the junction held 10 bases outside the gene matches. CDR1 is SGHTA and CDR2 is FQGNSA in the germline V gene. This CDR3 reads CASSRSRGQEQPQHF. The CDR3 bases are TGTGCCAGCAGCAGGTCCAGGGGGCAGGAACAGCCCCAGCATTTT.

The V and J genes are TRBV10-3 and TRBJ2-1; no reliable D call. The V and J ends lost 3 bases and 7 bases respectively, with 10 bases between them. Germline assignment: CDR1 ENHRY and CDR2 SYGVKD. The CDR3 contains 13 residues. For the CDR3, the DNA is TGTGCCATCAGTGACCTTGGGGTAAATGAGCAGTTCTTC. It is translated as CAISDLGVNEQFF.

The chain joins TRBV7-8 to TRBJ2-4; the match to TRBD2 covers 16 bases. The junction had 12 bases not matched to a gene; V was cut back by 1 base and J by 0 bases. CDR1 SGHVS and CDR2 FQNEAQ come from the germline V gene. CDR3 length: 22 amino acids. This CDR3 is CASSLGYVLGLAGGEAKNIQYF. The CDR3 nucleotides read TGTGCCAGCAGCTTAGGTTATGTTTTGGGACTAGCGGGGGGGGAAGCCAAAAACATTCAGTACTTC.

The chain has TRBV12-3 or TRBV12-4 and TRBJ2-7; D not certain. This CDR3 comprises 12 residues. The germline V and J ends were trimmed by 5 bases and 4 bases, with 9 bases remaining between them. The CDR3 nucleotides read TGTGCCAGCAGTAGGGTGCTTTACGAGCAGTACTTC. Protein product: CASSRVLYEQYF.

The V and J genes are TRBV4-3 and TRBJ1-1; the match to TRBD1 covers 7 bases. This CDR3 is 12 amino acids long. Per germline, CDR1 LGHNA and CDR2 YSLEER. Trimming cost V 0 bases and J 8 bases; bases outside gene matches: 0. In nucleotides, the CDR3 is TGCGCCAGCAGCCAAGAACAGGGGGAAGCTTTCTTT. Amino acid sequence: CASSQEQGEAFF.

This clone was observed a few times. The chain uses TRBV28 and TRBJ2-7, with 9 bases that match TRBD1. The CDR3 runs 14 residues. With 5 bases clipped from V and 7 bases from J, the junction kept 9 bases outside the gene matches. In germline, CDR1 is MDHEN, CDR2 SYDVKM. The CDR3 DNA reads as TGTGCCAGCAGTGAATTACAGGGGGCGGAAGAGCAGTACTTC. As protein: CASSELQGAEEQYF.

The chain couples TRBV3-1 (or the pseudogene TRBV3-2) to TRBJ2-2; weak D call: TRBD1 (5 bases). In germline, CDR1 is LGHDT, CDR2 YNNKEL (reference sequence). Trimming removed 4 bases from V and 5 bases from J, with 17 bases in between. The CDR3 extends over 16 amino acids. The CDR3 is CASSLEEAGRTGELFF. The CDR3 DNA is TGTGCCAGCAGCCTAGAGGAAGCAGGGCGGACCGGGGAGCTGTTTTTT.

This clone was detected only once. CDR3 DNA sequence: TGTGCCAGCAGTGAATGGGGGGCTAGCGGGAGTAACGAGCAGTACTTC. Its translation: CASSEWGASGSNEQYF. J is TRBJ2-7 and V is TRBV6-1, with TRBD2 matching over 10 bases. Germline CDR1 MNHNS, CDR2 SASEGT. This CDR3 contains 16 residues. V shed 2 bases and J 5 bases; nucleotides not matched to a gene: 9.

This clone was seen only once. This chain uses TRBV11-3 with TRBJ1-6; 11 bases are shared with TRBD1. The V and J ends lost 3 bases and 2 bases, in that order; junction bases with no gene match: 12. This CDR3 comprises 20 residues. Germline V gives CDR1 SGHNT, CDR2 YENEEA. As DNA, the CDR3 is TGTGCCAGCAGCTTTTTGCCCATCGGACAGGGGGCGACCTATAATTCACCCCTCCACTTT. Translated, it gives CASSFLPIGQGATYNSPLHF.

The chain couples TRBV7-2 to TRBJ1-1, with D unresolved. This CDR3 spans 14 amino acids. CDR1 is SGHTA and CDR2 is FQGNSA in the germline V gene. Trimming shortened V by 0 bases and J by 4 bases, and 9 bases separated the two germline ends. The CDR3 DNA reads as TGTGCCAGCAGCTTAGCGGGCCCGAGCACTGAAGCTTTCTTT. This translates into CASSLAGPSTEAFF.

This chain's CDR3 is CASSQSMTEETQYF. DNA of the CDR3: TGTGCCAGCAGCCAATCCATGACTGAAGAGACCCAGTACTTC. The J gene is TRBJ2-5, the V gene TRBV14; unclear D gene. The CDR3 sequence is 14 residues long. Germline lookup yields CDR1 SGHDN and CDR2 FVKESK. Trimming took off 2 bases at V and 3 bases at J, with 10 bases between the two ends.

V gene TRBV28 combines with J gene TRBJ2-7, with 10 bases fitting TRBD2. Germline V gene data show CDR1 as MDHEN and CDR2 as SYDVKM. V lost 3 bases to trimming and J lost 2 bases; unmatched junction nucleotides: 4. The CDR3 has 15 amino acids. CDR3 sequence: CASSFKREGPYEQYF. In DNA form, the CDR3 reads TGTGCCAGCAGTTTTAAGCGGGAGGGCCCCTACGAGCAGTACTTC. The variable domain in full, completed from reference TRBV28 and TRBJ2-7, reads DVKVTQSSRYLVKRTGEKVFLECVQDMDHENMFWYRQDPGLGLRLIYFSYDVKMKEKGDIPEGYSVSREKKERFSLILESASTNQTSMYLCASSFKREGPYEQYFGPGTRLTVT.

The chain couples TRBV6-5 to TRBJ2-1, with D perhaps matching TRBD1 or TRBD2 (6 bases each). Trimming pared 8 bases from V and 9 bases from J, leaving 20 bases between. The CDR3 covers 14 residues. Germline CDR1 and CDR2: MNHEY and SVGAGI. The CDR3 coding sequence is TGTGCCAGCTCCGGGGGTCGCCAGGGGTTTGAGCAGTTCTTC. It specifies CASSGGRQGFEQFF.